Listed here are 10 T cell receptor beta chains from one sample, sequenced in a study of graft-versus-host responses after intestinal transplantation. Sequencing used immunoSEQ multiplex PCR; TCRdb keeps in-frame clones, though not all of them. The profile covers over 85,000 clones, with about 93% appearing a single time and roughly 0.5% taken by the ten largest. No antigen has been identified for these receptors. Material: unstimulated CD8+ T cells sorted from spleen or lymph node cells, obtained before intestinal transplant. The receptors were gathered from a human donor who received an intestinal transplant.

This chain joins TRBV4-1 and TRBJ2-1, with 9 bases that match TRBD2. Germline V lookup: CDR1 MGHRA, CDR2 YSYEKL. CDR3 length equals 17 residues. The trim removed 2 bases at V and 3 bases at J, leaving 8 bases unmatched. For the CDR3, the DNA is TGCGCCAGCAGCCAAATAGGGACTAGCAGTATCTACAATGAGCAGTTCTTC. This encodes CASSQIGTSSIYNEQFF.

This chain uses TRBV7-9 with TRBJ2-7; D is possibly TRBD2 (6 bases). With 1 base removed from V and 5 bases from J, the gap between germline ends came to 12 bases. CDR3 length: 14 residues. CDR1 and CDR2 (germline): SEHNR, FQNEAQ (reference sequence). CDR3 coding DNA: TGTGCCAGCAGCTTAGACGACCGGGGGAACGAGCAGTACTTC. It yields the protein CASSLDDRGNEQYF.

As DNA, the CDR3 is TGTGCCAGCAGTTACGGCACCTTTTATGGCTACACCTTC. It specifies CASSYGTFYGYTF. This chain connects TRBV6-5 to TRBJ1-2; D is ambiguous. Germline V lookup: CDR1 MNHEY, CDR2 SVGAGI. The CDR3 runs to 13 residues. V lost 2 bases and J lost 5, with 9 bases in between.

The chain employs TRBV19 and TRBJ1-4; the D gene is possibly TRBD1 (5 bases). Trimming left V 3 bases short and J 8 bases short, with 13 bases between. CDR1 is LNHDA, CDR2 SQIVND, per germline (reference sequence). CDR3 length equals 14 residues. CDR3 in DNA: TGTGCCAGTAGTATGGGAGGGACGGGGGAAAAACTGTTTTTT. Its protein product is CASSMGGTGEKLFF.

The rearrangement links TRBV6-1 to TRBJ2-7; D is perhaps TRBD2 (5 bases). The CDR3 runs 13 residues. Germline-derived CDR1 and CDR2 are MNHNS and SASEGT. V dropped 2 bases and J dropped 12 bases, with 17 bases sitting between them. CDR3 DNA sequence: TGTGCCAGCAGTGAATTAGTGGCCGAGGGCCGGTACTTC. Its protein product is CASSELVAEGRYF.

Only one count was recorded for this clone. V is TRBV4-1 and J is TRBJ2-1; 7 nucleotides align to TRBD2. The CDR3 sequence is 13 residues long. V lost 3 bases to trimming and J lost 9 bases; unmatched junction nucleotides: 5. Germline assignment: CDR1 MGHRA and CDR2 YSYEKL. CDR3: CASSQGLPPEQFF. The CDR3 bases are TGCGCCAGCAGCCAGGGACTACCCCCTGAGCAGTTCTTC.

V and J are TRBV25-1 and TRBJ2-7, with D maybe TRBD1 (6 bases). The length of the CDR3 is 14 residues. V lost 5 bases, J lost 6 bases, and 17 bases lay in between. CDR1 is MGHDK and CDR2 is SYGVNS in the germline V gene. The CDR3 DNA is TGTGCCAGCAGTCTGGGACAAATGGTTGGCGAGCAGTACTTC. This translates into CASSLGQMVGEQYF.

This CDR3 reads CASSLGPGILYEQYF. CDR3 bases: TGTGCCAGCAGCTTGGGACCAGGTATCCTCTACGAGCAGTACTTC. V and J are TRBV5-6 and TRBJ2-7; D is undetermined. The CDR3 sequence is 15 residues long. Germline V gene sequence: CDR1 SGHDT, CDR2 YYEEEE. V dropped 0 bases and J dropped 3 bases, with 13 bases sitting between them.

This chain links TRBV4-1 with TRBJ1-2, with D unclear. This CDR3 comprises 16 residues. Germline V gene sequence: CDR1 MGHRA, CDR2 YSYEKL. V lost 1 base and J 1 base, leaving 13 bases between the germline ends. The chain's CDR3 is CASSQGRGMGNYGYTF. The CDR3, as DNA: TGCGCCAGCAGCCAAGGACGGGGAATGGGTAACTATGGCTACACCTTC.

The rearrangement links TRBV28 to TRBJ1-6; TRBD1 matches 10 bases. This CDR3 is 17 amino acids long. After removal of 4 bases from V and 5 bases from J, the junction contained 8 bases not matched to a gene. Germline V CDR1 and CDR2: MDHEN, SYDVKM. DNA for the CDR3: TGTGCCAGCAGTTCCTACGCCGGGACAGGGGATAATTCACCCCTCCACTTT. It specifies CASSSYAGTGDNSPLHF. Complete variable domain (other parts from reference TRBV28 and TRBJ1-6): DVKVTQSSRYLVKRTGEKVFLECVQDMDHENMFWYRQDPGLGLRLIYFSYDVKMKEKGDIPEGYSVSREKKERFSLILESASTNQTSMYLCASSSYAGTGDNSPLHFGNGTRLTVT.